Listed below are T cell receptor beta chains from one sample, sequenced in a study of blood T cell repertoires in COVID-19. Measured with immunoSEQ multiplex PCR; TCRdb has only the in-frame clones, and not every one. This sample has a few hundred thousand clones, with more than 75% found just once. The sequenced sample consisted of PBMCs or T cells enriched from blood (not recorded which). These receptors all stem from a woman aged 40 to 50 who had recovered from COVID-19. CDR3s include the opening cysteine and the closing phenylalanine or tryptophan. D genes are given only for firm matches. Not every row has a clone size; where given, it reads once, few, many or a size class.

>TRBJ2-5|.|.|TRBV29-1
TGCAGCGTTGAGTGGCATACAGGGTCGAAGCAAGAGACCCAGTACTTC
CSVEWHTGSKQETQYF
>TRBJ1-1|.|.|TRBV28
TGTGCCAGCAGTCAAGTTTACGGGGGGAACACTGAAGCTTTCTTT
CASSQVYGGNTEAFF
>TRBJ2-1|TRBD2|.|TRBV5-6
TGTGCCAGCAGCTGGGGACTAGCGGGAGGGGCCTACAATGAGCAGTTCTTC
CASSWGLAGGAYNEQFF
>TRBJ1-5|.|.|TRBV4-3
TGCGCCAGCAGCCAAGATACAGGGTTTGGTCAGCCCCAGCATTTT
CASSQDTGFGQPQHF
>TRBJ1-5|TRBD1|.|TRBV6-5
TGTGCCAGCGCACAGGGGTTCCACCAGCCCCAGCATTTT
CASAQGFHQPQHF
>TRBJ2-7|TRBD1|.|TRBV19
TGTGCCAGTAGTACACAGGGGGGAAGCTCCTACGAGCAGTACTTC
CASSTQGGSSYEQYF
>TRBJ1-5|.|.|TRBV9
TGTGCCAGCAGCGTAAACTGGGAGTGGGGTCAGCCCCAGCATTTT
CASSVNWEWGQPQHF
>TRBJ1-6|TRBD1|.|TRBV5-1
TGCGCCAGCAGCTTGTCGGCAGGGGGCGACTCACCCCTCCACTTT
CASSLSAGGDSPLHF
>TRBJ2-6|.|.|TRBV5-1
TGCGCCAGCAGCTTGCCCGGGTTCTTTGGGGCCAACGTCCTGACTTTC
CASSLPGFFGANVLTF
>TRBJ2-1|.|once|TRBV18
TGTGCCAGCTCACCATCTGTGAATGAGCAGTTCTTC
CASSPSVNEQFF
>TRBJ1-2|.|.|TRBV9
TGTGCCAGCAGCGTAGCTACAGGTGCTCACTATGGCTACACCTTC
CASSVATGAHYGYTF
>TRBJ2-1|TRBD2|.|TRBV10-2
TGCGCCAGCAGTAATATAGCGGGTAATTTCCCCTACAATGAGCAGTTCTTC
CASSNIAGNFPYNEQFF
>TRBJ1-3|TRBD1|.|TRBV5-1
TGCGCCAGCAGCTTCGGACAGGGTGGAAACACCATATATTTT
CASSFGQGGNTIYF
>TRBJ2-3|TRBD2|.|TRBV5-1
TGCGCCAGCAGCTTAGGGACTAGCGGGATTGATACGCAGTATTTT
CASSLGTSGIDTQYF
>TRBJ1-1|TRBD1|.|TRBV19
TGTGCCAGTACACCGGCAGGGGGCAGGACTGAAGCTTTCTTT
CASTPAGGRTEAFF
>TRBJ1-2|TRBD1|.|TRBV4-3
TGCGCCAGCAGCCAAGGTCAACAGGGGGCGGGCTACACCTTC
CASSQGQQGAGYTF
>TRBJ1-5|.|.|TRBV20-1
TGCAGTGCTAGTTACAGGGTGAGAGGGAGCAATCAGCCCCAGCATTTT
CSASYRVRGSNQPQHF
>TRBJ1-1|.|.|TRBV19
TGTGCCAGTAGTACTAGACGGCTGGCCTCTGAAGCTTTCTTT
CASSTRRLASEAFF
>TRBJ2-7|.|.|TRBV9
TGTGCCAGCAGCGTCCAGGCGGGGGCGGTCTCCTACGAGCAGTACTTC
CASSVQAGAVSYEQYF
>TRBJ1-2|TRBD1|.|TRBV14
TGTGCCAGCAGCTCCACGCTCCAGGGGGCGCGGGGCTACACCTTC
CASSSTLQGARGYTF
>TRBJ2-7|.|.|TRBV12-5
TGTGCTAGTGGTTTGGTTGACAGGATCTCCTACGAGCAGTACTTC
CASGLVDRISYEQYF
>TRBJ2-7|TRBD1|.|TRBV7-9
TGTGCCAGCAGCCCAGGGACAGGGGGCTACGAGCAGTACTTC
CASSPGTGGYEQYF
>TRBJ2-7|TRBD2|many|TRBV7-9
TGTGCCAGCAGCTTAGTGTCGGGAGGGCACTACGAGCAGTACTTC
CASSLVSGGHYEQYF
>TRBJ2-7|TRBD2|.|TRBV11-2
TGTGCCAGCAACCTTGTTAGCGGGAGGGCTCGGAGTTCCGAGCAGTACTTC
CASNLVSGRARSSEQYF
>TRBJ2-2|TRBD2|.|TRBV27
TGTGCCAGCAGGATTAGCGGGTACACCGGGGAGCTGTTTTTT
CASRISGYTGELFF
>TRBJ2-1|TRBD2|.|TRBV27
TGTGCCAGCAGTTGGGACAGGGGTCGGACTAGCGGGAGAGACGGGGGCAATGAGCAGTTCTTC
CASSWDRGRTSGRDGGNEQFF
>TRBJ2-7|.|.|TRBV10-3
TGTGCCATCAGTGAGAGCGGTTACGAGCAGTACTTC
CAISESGYEQYF